This TCR beta chain is from a study of cytotoxic CD8 clonotypes in ibrutinib-treated CLL. Profiled with immunoSEQ multiplex PCR; TCRdb holds only in-frame clones, not every one. The data show more than 45,000 clones, around 78% seen once. This clone showed up just a few times. The TCR comes from a human donor with chronic lymphocytic leukemia. The specimen comprised PBMCs, sampled after 24 months of ibrutinib treatment.

CDR3 sequence: CSASGGSYNEQFF. CDR3 in DNA: TGCAGCGCCAGCGGGGGCTCCTACAATGAGCAGTTCTTC. The chain joins TRBV29-1 to TRBJ2-1, with TRBD2 matching 8 bases. V shed 7 bases and J 0 bases; nucleotides not matched to a gene: 2. The V gene's germline CDR1 is SQVTM and CDR2 ANQGSEA. This CDR3 has 13 residues.